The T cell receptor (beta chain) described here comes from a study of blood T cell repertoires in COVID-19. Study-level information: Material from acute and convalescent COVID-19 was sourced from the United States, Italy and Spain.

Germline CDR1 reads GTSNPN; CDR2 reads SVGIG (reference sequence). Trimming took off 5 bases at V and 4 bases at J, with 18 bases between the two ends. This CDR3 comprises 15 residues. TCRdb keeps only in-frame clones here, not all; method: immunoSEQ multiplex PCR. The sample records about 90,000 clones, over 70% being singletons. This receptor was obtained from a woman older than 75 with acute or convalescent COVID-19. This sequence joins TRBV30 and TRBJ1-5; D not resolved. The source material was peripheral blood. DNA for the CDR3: TGTGCCTGGGGCCTTTCCGGGAGCCCGAATCAGCCCCAGCATTTT. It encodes CAWGLSGSPNQPQHF.